This TCR beta chain was captured in a study of human T cells and chemical hapten exposure. The table lists this clonotype with many counts. The CDR3 spans 14 residues. Germline values: CDR1 SGHTA, CDR2 FQGNSA. The germline V and J ends were trimmed by 5 bases and 3 bases, with 13 bases remaining between them. MiXCR, applied by TCRdb to the RACE reads, yields one record per CDR3 protein. The top ten hold 3.3% of the sample, which has around 77,000 distinct CDR3 sequences, 9.8% seen once. The time point is: patch test 1, 2 weeks after DPC sensitization. This sample's treatment: therapeutic diphenylcyclopropenone sensitization with weekly scalp DPC. From whole blood left unfractionated, total RNA was extracted.

The J gene is TRBJ1-2, the V gene TRBV7-2; TRBD1 is a possible D gene (5 bases). The clonotype originates from a woman aged 35 to 49 with alopecia areata. Some clones in this sample may be carry-over from other donors' samples. The starting material was whole blood, obtained in connection with sensitization to the hapten diphenylcyclopropenone (DPC). CDR3 loop: CASSPAGGDYGYTF. DNA of the CDR3: TGTGCCAGCAGCCCCGCCGGGGGGGACTATGGCTACACCTTC.